One sample yielded the 21 T cell receptor beta chains listed below, sequenced in a study of blood T cell repertoires in COVID-19. TCRdb's copy holds only in-frame clones and misses some; the assay was immunoSEQ multiplex PCR. The sample comprises 270,000 or so clones, 82% of which are singletons, and roughly 3% rests with the top ten. The sample taken for sequencing was peripheral blood. The receptors stem from a woman younger than 35 with acute or convalescent COVID-19.

V is TRBV18 and J is TRBJ1-2; TRBD1 agrees at 7 bases. Germline CDR1 reads KGHSH; CDR2 reads LQKENI. This CDR3 contains 15 residues. After removal of 3 bases from V and 0 bases from J, the junction contained 4 bases not matched to a gene. CDR3 protein: CASSPGTVANYGYTF. CDR3 bases: TGTGCCAGCTCACCCGGGACAGTAGCTAACTATGGCTACACCTTC.

This clone was detected only a few times. The chain is built from TRBV7-9 and TRBJ2-7, with D possibly matching TRBD2 (5 bases). The CDR3 covers 14 residues. Germline V CDR1 and CDR2: SEHNR, FQNEAQ (reference sequence). Trimming stripped 1 base from V and 3 bases from J, with 10 bases between. The CDR3 spells CASSLGLAHYEQYF. The CDR3 coding sequence is TGTGCCAGCAGCTTAGGGCTAGCTCACTACGAGCAGTACTTC.

The gene calls are TRBV6-2 or TRBV6-3 and TRBJ2-2, with 8 positions matching TRBD2. Germline trimming cut 0 bases from V and 2 bases from J; bases unmatched to any gene: 11. Germline V lookup: CDR1 MNHEY, CDR2 SVGEGT. There are 19 residues in the CDR3. The CDR3 DNA sequence: TGTGCCAGCAGTTACTCAGGAGTAGCGGGAAGGGGAAACACCGGGGAGCTGTTTTTT. It is translated as CASSYSGVAGRGNTGELFF.

This clone was seen ten or more times. The rearrangement uses TRBV2 and TRBJ2-7; 10 bases are a match to TRBD1. Trimming at V came to 5 bases and at J to 1 base, leaving 5 bases not matched to a gene. This CDR3 is built from 15 residues. The germline CDR1 and CDR2 sequences are SNHLY and FYNNEI. CDR3 DNA: TGTGCCAGCAGTCAGGGACAGGGGAAGTCCTACGAGCAGTACTTC. Translation: CASSQGQGKSYEQYF.

The sample holds a few counts of this clone. The chain links TRBV4-3 to TRBJ2-1; D gene uncertain. CDR1 LGHNA and CDR2 YSLEER come from the germline V gene. V lost 0 bases to trimming and J lost 8 bases, with 11 bases between them. There are 14 residues in the CDR3. The CDR3 region has the DNA TGCGCCAGCAGCCAAGATCTTAGCATGGATGAGCAGTTCTTC. Translating gives CASSQDLSMDEQFF.

This clone appeared a few times. This rearrangement joins TRBV30 to TRBJ1-4; 12 bases fit TRBD1. This CDR3 contains 14 residues. V trimming: 4 bases; J trimming: 6 bases; junction bases outside the gene matches: 3. Germline-derived CDR1 and CDR2 are GTSNPN and SVGIG (reference sequence). As DNA, the CDR3 is TGTGCCTGGACCAGGGACAGGGGGCATGAAAAACTGTTTTTT. This sequence encodes CAWTRDRGHEKLFF.

This clone was counted a few times. This rearrangement joins TRBV18 to TRBJ1-1; TRBD1 might be the D (5 bases). The CDR3 loop spans 17 amino acids. Germline V gene data show CDR1 as KGHSH and CDR2 as LQKENI. V shed 6 bases and J shed 1 base, with 21 bases lying between them. The CDR3 loop reads CASSTRPVDSSNTEAFF. CDR3 bases: TGTGCCAGCTCGACCCGGCCCGTCGACAGTTCGAACACTGAAGCTTTCTTT.

CDR3 amino acids: CSVEDKGFAFF. In nucleotides, the CDR3 is TGCAGCGTTGAAGATAAGGGGTTTGCTTTCTTT. V is TRBV29-1 and J is TRBJ1-1; tentatively, D is TRBD1 (5 bases). Germline V gives CDR1 SQVTM, CDR2 ANQGSEA. The CDR3 spans 11 residues. Trimming left V 0 bases short and J 11 bases short, with 10 bases between.

The chain combines TRBV27 with TRBJ2-7; 8 bases match TRBD2. Germline trimming cut 6 bases from V and 0 bases from J; bases unmatched to any gene: 13. CDR1 is MNHEY and CDR2 is SMNVEV in the germline V gene (reference sequence). The CDR3 runs to 17 residues. The CDR3 protein is CASSQNGLAEGSYEQYF. As DNA, the CDR3 is TGTGCCAGCAGCCAAAACGGACTAGCCGAGGGCTCCTACGAGCAGTACTTC.

This chain uses TRBV19 with TRBJ2-2; TRBD1 aligns across 8 bases. V dropped 1 base and J dropped 4; count of bases not matched to a gene: 2. Germline-derived CDR1 and CDR2 are LNHDA and SQIVND (reference sequence). The CDR3 extends over 15 amino acids. In DNA form, the CDR3 reads TGTGCCAGTAGTATAGGGACAGGGCCCACCGGGGAGCTGTTTTTT. It encodes CASSIGTGPTGELFF. Full variable domain (rest looked up from reference TRBV19 and TRBJ2-2): DGGITQSPKYLFRKEGQNVTLSCEQNLNHDAMYWYRQDPGQGLRLIYYSQIVNDFQKGDIAEGYSVSREKKESFPLTVTSAQKNPTAFYLCASSIGTGPTGELFFGEGSRLTVL.

In DNA, the CDR3 is TGTGCCAGCAGACGAGGGGGAGGGCAAGAGACCCAGTACTTC. Amino acid sequence: CASRRGGGQETQYF. This sequence joins TRBV27 and TRBJ2-5, with a possible D match to TRBD2 (7 bases). The CDR3 sequence is 14 residues long. Trimming left V 6 bases short and J 2 bases short, with 13 bases between. CDR1 is MNHEY and CDR2 is SMNVEV in the germline V gene (reference sequence).

The chain employs TRBV7-8 and TRBJ1-6; D gene ambiguous. Looked up from germline, CDR1 is SGHVS and CDR2 is FQNEAQ. The CDR3 totals 13 residues. Trimming pared 10 bases from V and 6 bases from J, leaving 13 bases between. In DNA, the CDR3 is TGTGCCACCCAGGTACTCGGTAATTCACCCCTCCACTTT. It encodes CATQVLGNSPLHF.

The chain joins TRBV28 to TRBJ1-2; 8 nucleotides match TRBD1. CDR3 length: 12 residues. CDR1 is MDHEN, CDR2 SYDVKM, per germline. The V and J ends lost 10 bases and 4 bases, in that order; junction bases with no gene match: 5. The CDR3 spells CATKTGAYGYTF. The CDR3 DNA follows: TGTGCCACCAAGACAGGGGCCTATGGCTACACCTTC.

The chain has TRBV7-3 and TRBJ1-1, with D possibly matching TRBD1 (6 bases). This CDR3 spans 13 amino acids. V shed 5 bases and J shed 2 bases, with 9 bases lying between them. The V gene's germline CDR1 is SGHTA and CDR2 FQGTGA. The CDR3 coding sequence is TGTGCCAGCAGCAGGACAGCAAACACTGAAGCTTTCTTT. This codes for CASSRTANTEAFF.

This chain joins TRBV9 and TRBJ2-2; TRBD2 aligns across 8 bases. The CDR3 sequence is 16 residues long. Germline V CDR1 and CDR2: SGDLS, YYNGEE. The trim removed 5 bases at V and 3 bases at J, leaving 9 bases unmatched. CDR3 in amino acids: CASSPTSGSYTGELFF. DNA of the CDR3: TGTGCCAGCAGTCCAACCAGCGGGAGCTACACCGGGGAGCTGTTTTTT. The full variable domain, with the rest looked up from reference TRBV9 and TRBJ2-2, is DSGVTQTPKHLITATGQRVTLRCSPRSGDLSVYWYQQSLDQGLQFLIQYYNGEERAKGNILERFSAQQFPDLHSELNLSSLELGDSALYFCASSPTSGSYTGELFFGEGSRLTVL.

The chain joins TRBV14 to TRBJ2-1, with TRBD1 matching over 8 bases. J was trimmed by 5 bases and V by 1 base; bases with no gene match: 7. The CDR3 is 16 amino acids. Germline loops: CDR1 SGHDN, CDR2 FVKESK. DNA of the CDR3: TGTGCCAGCAGCCAAGGAACCGGGACAGGCAACAATGAGCAGTTCTTC. Protein: CASSQGTGTGNNEQFF.

V gene TRBV6-5 combines with J gene TRBJ1-2; tentative D call: TRBD1 (6 bases). This CDR3 contains 14 residues. The V end lost 2 bases, the J end lost 6 bases, and 13 bases lay between the germline ends. Germline V gives CDR1 MNHEY, CDR2 SVGAGI. This CDR3 reads CASSYLAGAHGYTF. The CDR3 bases are TGTGCCAGCAGTTACCTCGCGGGGGCTCATGGCTACACCTTC.

This chain joins TRBV5-5 and TRBJ1-2; 7 bases match TRBD1. Losses at the gene ends were 2 bases for V and 2 bases for J; bases not matched to a gene: 9. The CDR3 length is 16 residues. Germline V lookup: CDR1 SGHKS, CDR2 YYEKEE (reference sequence). This chain's CDR3 is CASSLIKQGSNYGYTF. CDR3 nucleotides: TGTGCCAGCAGCTTAATAAAACAGGGGTCCAACTATGGCTACACCTTC.

This clone has only a few counts. This chain joins TRBV5-6 and TRBJ2-1, with TRBD2 as a possible D gene (5 bases). CDR1 and CDR2 (germline): SGHDT, YYEEEE. The CDR3 is 14 amino acids. V lost 1 base, J lost 4 bases, and 9 bases lay in between. Here the CDR3 DNA reads TGTGCCAGCAGCTTGTACGGCGGGTACAATGAGCAGTTCTTC. Translation gives CASSLYGGYNEQFF.

As for this clone: Other DNA sequences in this sample translate to the same CDR3. The CDR3 here is CASTLTSTSYEQYF. DNA of the CDR3: TGCGCCAGTACCCTAACTAGCACTTCCTACGAGCAGTACTTC. The chain joins TRBV5-1 to TRBJ2-7, with a tentative D call TRBD2 (6 bases). The CDR3 sequence is 14 residues long. Germline CDR1 reads SGHRS; CDR2 reads YFSETQ. V was pared by 8 bases and J by 1 base, with 16 bases between.

The chain combines TRBV27 with TRBJ2-7; 8 nucleotides match TRBD1. The CDR3 is 15 residues long. Germline trimming cut 3 bases from V and 6 bases from J; bases unmatched to any gene: 10. Germline V CDR1 and CDR2: MNHEY, SMNVEV (reference sequence). The CDR3 region has the DNA TGTGCCAGCAGTTTTAGGCAGGGGGCCGTAGGCGAGCAGTACTTC. Amino acid sequence: CASSFRQGAVGEQYF.